These 16 T cell receptor beta chains originate from one sample sequenced in a study of blood T cell repertoires in COVID-19. Profiled with immunoSEQ multiplex PCR; TCRdb holds only in-frame clones, not every one. The sample consists of roughly 340,000 clones, roughly 90% of them appearing once. Sequencing was carried out using peripheral blood. The source of these receptors is a woman younger than 45 with COVID-19, enrolled during active disease.

V usage is TRBV6-2 or TRBV6-3 and J usage is TRBJ2-7; no definite D call. Germline CDR1 MNHEY, CDR2 SVGEGT. This CDR3 comprises 11 residues. Trimming cost V 2 bases and J 5 bases, with 4 bases left between them. The CDR3 sequence is CASSYGHEQYV. The CDR3 DNA follows: TGTGCCAGCAGTTACGGGCACGAGCAGTACGTC.

CDR3 nucleotides: TGCGCCAGCAGCTCGGGGACAGGGGCGCTTAATACCTACGAGCAGTACTTC. Translating gives CASSSGTGALNTYEQYF. The V and J genes are TRBV5-1 and TRBJ2-7; 10 bases line up with TRBD1. V was pared by 3 bases and J by 2 bases, with 11 bases of the junction left unmatched. The CDR3 sequence is 17 residues long. In germline, CDR1 is SGHRS, CDR2 YFSETQ.

V usage is TRBV4-3 and J usage is TRBJ2-7; possibly TRBD2 for D (5 bases). V lost 1 base to trimming and J lost 7 bases, with 11 bases between them. The germline CDR1 and CDR2 sequences are LGHNA and YSLEER. This CDR3 is built from 13 residues. The DNA for the CDR3 is TGCGCCAGCAGCCAAGGGTCGGGAAGGGAGCAGTACGTC. Protein: CASSQGSGREQYV.

The chain has TRBV19 and TRBJ1-6; the match to TRBD1 covers 8 bases. J lost 5 bases, V lost 5 bases, and 5 bases had no gene match. Germline V lookup: CDR1 LNHDA, CDR2 SQIVND (reference sequence). The CDR3 totals 15 residues. CDR3 in amino acids: CASSLDRVNNSPLHF. Written as DNA, the CDR3 is TGTGCCAGTAGTTTGGACAGGGTCAATAATTCACCCCTCCACTTT.

The rearrangement links TRBV5-1 to TRBJ1-1; TRBD1 agrees at 8 bases. Germline CDR1 SGHRS, CDR2 YFSETQ. V shed 4 bases and J 8 bases; nucleotides not matched to a gene: 13. There are 15 residues in the CDR3. The CDR3: CASSPIAGQGMEAFF. CDR3 nucleotide sequence: TGCGCCAGCAGCCCTATCGCAGGACAGGGCATGGAAGCTTTCTTT.

The table lists this clone with a few counts. The V and J genes are TRBV5-3 and TRBJ2-3; the D gene is possibly TRBD2 (5 bases). TRBV5-3 is an open reading frame, and its role is uncertain. V gave up 8 bases and J gave up 4 bases, with 14 bases separating them. The CDR3 runs 13 residues. DNA of the CDR3: TGTGCCAGGGGAGACGGGTGTCCAGATACGCAGTATTTT. This translates into CARGDGCPDTQYF.

This rearrangement joins TRBV10-3 to TRBJ2-7; tentative D call: TRBD1 (6 bases). The CDR3 consists of 12 residues. The V end lost 0 bases, the J end lost 7 bases, and 7 bases lay between the germline ends. Germline CDR1 reads ENHRY; CDR2 reads SYGVKD. CDR3 in DNA: TGTGCCATCAGTGAGTCTACAGGGGAGCAGTACTTC. Its translation: CAISESTGEQYF.

The chain recombines TRBV7-9 with TRBJ1-4; TRBD1 matches at 9 bases. Germline V gives CDR1 SEHNR, CDR2 FQNEAQ (reference sequence). J gave up 8 bases and V 5 bases, and 9 bases lay outside the gene matches. The CDR3 has 15 amino acids. The CDR3 nucleotides are TGTGCCAGCAGCGCCTCACAGGGGGCGCAGGAAAAACTGTTTTTT. This encodes CASSASQGAQEKLFF. Full variable domain (remainder filled in from reference TRBV7-9 and TRBJ1-4): DTGVSQNPRHKITKRGQNVTFRCDPISEHNRLYWYRQTLGQGPEFLTYFQNEAQLEKSRLLSDRFSAERPKGSFSTLEIQRTEQGDSAMYLCASSASQGAQEKLFFGSGTQLSVL.

V usage is TRBV10-3 and J usage is TRBJ2-7, with TRBD1 identical over 8 bases. The CDR3 is made up of 15 amino acids. J lost 0 bases, V lost 3 bases, and 4 bases had no gene match. In germline, CDR1 is ENHRY, CDR2 SYGVKD. The CDR3 DNA follows: TGTGCCATCAGTGATAGGGACAGGAGCTCCTACGAGCAGTACTTC. Its translation: CAISDRDRSSYEQYF.

This chain connects TRBV21-1 to TRBJ2-1; the table's D gene call, TRBD2, was not cross checked with the DNA. TRBV21-1 is designated a pseudogene. CDR3 length equals 15 residues. CDR3 sequence reads: CASREGLAGDNEQFF. In DNA form, the CDR3 reads TGTGCCAGCAGAGAAGGACTAGCGGGAGATAATGAGCAGTTCTTC.

V gene TRBV18 combines with J gene TRBJ2-7; no firm D call. Germline V gene data show CDR1 as KGHSH and CDR2 as LQKENI. Trimming shortened V by 6 bases and J by 1 base, and 13 bases separated the two germline ends. The CDR3 spans 14 residues. CDR3 region: CASSPTAQSYEQYF. In nucleotides, the CDR3 is TGTGCCAGCTCTCCGACGGCACAGTCCTACGAGCAGTACTTC.

The chain carries TRBV11-2 and TRBJ2-7; D uncertain. Trimming stripped 1 base from V and 2 bases from J, with 15 bases between. The CDR3 has 16 residues. Per the germline V gene, CDR1 is SGHAT and CDR2 is FQNNGV. The CDR3 is CASSLGPARPTYEQYF. CDR3 DNA sequence: TGTGCCAGCAGCTTAGGGCCCGCCAGGCCAACCTACGAGCAGTACTTC.

This clone was counted between two and nine times. A read error may account for a junction end that differs from germline. This chain connects TRBV7-7 to TRBJ2-2; 12 positions agree with TRBD1. This CDR3 is built from 16 residues. Germline CDR1 and CDR2: SSHAT and FNYEAQ (reference sequence). This chain's CDR3 is CASSLGTGGNTGELFF. The CDR3 DNA follows: TGTGCTAGCAGCCTTGGGACAGGGGGCAACACCGGGGAGCTGTTTTTT.

The chain employs TRBV4-3 and TRBJ2-7, with a possible D match to TRBD2 (5 bases). This CDR3 contains 13 residues. Between the trimmed V and J ends, which lost 2 bases and 1 base, there was a span of 6 bases. Germline V gives CDR1 LGHNA, CDR2 YSLEER. The CDR3 loop reads CASSQTRSYEQYF. DNA of the CDR3: TGCGCCAGCAGCCAAACTAGGTCCTACGAGCAGTACTTC.

J is TRBJ2-3 and V is TRBV6-6; 8 nucleotides agree with TRBD1. This CDR3 has 15 residues. Germline assignment: CDR1 MNHNY and CDR2 SVGAGI (reference sequence). V dropped 5 bases and J dropped 4; count of bases not matched to a gene: 8. CDR3 sequence reads: CASSATRGQADTQYF. As DNA, the CDR3 is TGTGCCAGCAGTGCGACCAGGGGGCAGGCAGATACGCAGTATTTT.

The chain combines TRBV19 with TRBJ2-1; 7 bases match TRBD2. Germline CDR1 LNHDA, CDR2 SQIVND (reference sequence). The junction had 7 bases not matched to a gene; V was cut back by 11 bases and J by 0 bases. The CDR3 extends over 14 amino acids. CDR3 coding DNA: TGTGCCGCGGGGCGGGAGACCTCCTACAATGAGCAGTTCTTC. Protein sequence: CAAGRETSYNEQFF.